The 24 T cell receptor beta chains below come from one sample, sequenced in a study of OX40 agonist ivuxolimab in advanced cancers. TCRdb keeps only in-frame clones here, not all; method: immunoSEQ multiplex PCR. Here the sample spans roughly 56,000 clones, around 88% being singletons. Sequenced material: CD4+ or CD8+ T cells sorted from blood, taken in a trial of the OX40 agonist ivuxolimab. These receptors were collected from an adult with an advanced solid tumor such as melanoma, head and neck, liver or kidney cancer.

This clone was recorded once. Other DNA sequences of this sample code for an identical CDR3. V is TRBV11-3 and J is TRBJ2-1; a possible D gene is TRBD2 (5 bases). The germline CDR1 and CDR2 sequences are SGHNT and YENEEA. The V end was cut by 4 bases, the J end by 2 bases, with 9 bases between. The CDR3 covers 14 residues. In DNA, the CDR3 is TGTGCCAGCAGCTCCGGACTTGCCTACAATGAGCAGTTCTTC. This translates into CASSSGLAYNEQFF.

A single count supports this clone. The chain is built from TRBV7-2 and TRBJ1-6; 7 nucleotides match TRBD1. Germline assignment: CDR1 SGHTA and CDR2 FQGNSA. The CDR3 is 16 residues long. The V and J ends lost 5 bases and 7 bases, in that order; junction bases with no gene match: 11. The CDR3 protein is CASSVNPTGTNSPLHF. The DNA of the CDR3 is TGTGCCAGCAGCGTTAACCCGACAGGGACCAATTCACCCCTCCACTTT.

This chain uses TRBV6-6 with TRBJ1-4; a weak D match, TRBD1 (5 bases). Germline V gene lookup returns CDR1 MNHNY and CDR2 SVGAGI (reference sequence). The V end lost 2 bases, the J end lost 8 bases, and 9 bases lay between the germline ends. The CDR3 has 13 amino acids. This CDR3 is CASSYTTVEKLFF. In DNA, the CDR3 is TGTGCCAGCAGTTACACGACAGTCGAAAAACTGTTTTTT.

This clone came up a few times. The chain couples TRBV11-1 to TRBJ1-4, with TRBD1 matching 9 bases. The V gene end was trimmed by 4 bases and the J gene end by 5 bases; junction bases not matched to a gene: 5. This CDR3 spans 15 amino acids. Per germline, CDR1 SGHAT and CDR2 FQDESV (reference sequence). The CDR3 coding sequence is TGTGCCAGCAGCTCCGTGGGACAGGGCAATGAAAAACTGTTTTTT. It specifies CASSSVGQGNEKLFF.

V and J are TRBV10-3 and TRBJ2-2; a weak D match, TRBD2 (5 bases). With 2 bases removed from V and 5 bases from J, the gap between germline ends came to 12 bases. CDR1 ENHRY and CDR2 SYGVKD come from the germline V gene. The CDR3 loop spans 15 amino acids. CDR3: CAISEGLAGTGELFF. For the CDR3, the DNA is TGTGCCATCAGTGAGGGGCTAGCTGGGACCGGGGAGCTGTTTTTT.

J is TRBJ1-2 and V is TRBV19; D is ambiguous. V dropped 5 bases and J dropped 0 bases, with 28 bases sitting between them. The CDR3 runs 20 residues. Germline V gives CDR1 LNHDA, CDR2 SQIVND (reference sequence). The CDR3 sequence: CASSFPLLSPGAIPNYGYTF. In DNA form, the CDR3 reads TGTGCCAGTAGTTTCCCGCTGCTAAGTCCAGGTGCTATCCCTAACTATGGCTACACCTTC.

This clone was seen a handful of times. This chain connects TRBV9 to TRBJ1-2; perhaps TRBD1 as D (6 bases). V shed 3 bases and J shed 10 bases, with 19 bases lying between them. CDR3 length: 14 amino acids. CDR1 and CDR2 (germline): SGDLS, YYNGEE. The DNA of the CDR3 is TGTGCCAGCAGCGAGGACGACCGGGACACCCTCTACACCTTC. It encodes CASSEDDRDTLYTF.

The V call is TRBV18, the J call TRBJ1-4, with D hard to call. Germline CDR1 reads KGHSH; CDR2 reads LQKENI. The V gene lost 2 bases and the J gene lost 3 bases, with 7 bases spanning the gap. CDR3 length: 14 amino acids. CDR3 bases: TGTGCCAGCTCACCAACTGGGCCTAATGAAAAACTGTTTTTT. This codes for CASSPTGPNEKLFF.

The chain uses TRBV7-9 and TRBJ1-2; 9 bases align to TRBD1. The germline CDR1 and CDR2 sequences are SEHNR and FQNEAQ (reference sequence). This CDR3 has 15 residues. Germline trimming cut 2 bases from V and 8 bases from J; bases unmatched to any gene: 9. This CDR3 reads CASSLIAQGALGYTF. CDR3 nucleotide sequence: TGTGCCAGCAGCTTAATTGCACAGGGGGCATTGGGCTACACCTTC.

V usage is TRBV30 and J usage is TRBJ2-3; D remains ambiguous. Germline CDR1 and CDR2: GTSNPN and SVGIG (reference sequence). V was trimmed by 0 bases and J by 0 bases, leaving 10 bases between them. The CDR3 extends over 15 amino acids. The CDR3 is CAWSVSSSSTDTQYF. As DNA, the CDR3 is TGTGCCTGGAGTGTATCGTCGTCTAGCACAGATACGCAGTATTTT.

This clone occurred a few times. This rearrangement joins TRBV11-3 to TRBJ1-1; possible D gene TRBD1, 5 bases. The CDR3 runs to 13 residues. The V gene's germline CDR1 is SGHNT and CDR2 YENEEA. V gave up 1 base and J gave up 8 bases, with 11 bases separating them. CDR3 sequence reads: CASSLGTDREAFF. The CDR3 DNA sequence: TGTGCCAGCAGCTTAGGAACAGACAGAGAAGCTTTCTTT.

The chain is built from TRBV10-3 and TRBJ2-7; TRBD2 aligns across 14 bases. Trimming cost V 4 bases and J 3 bases; bases outside gene matches: 8. This CDR3 spans 17 amino acids. The germline V gene has CDR1 ENHRY and CDR2 SYGVKD. The CDR3 sequence: CAISARLGTSGGYEQYF. The DNA of the CDR3 is TGTGCCATCAGTGCCAGACTCGGGACTAGCGGGGGCTACGAGCAGTACTTC.

In regard to this clone: A junction boundary mismatches the germline segment, possibly from a read error. The rearrangement uses TRBV2 and TRBJ2-2, with D possibly matching TRBD2 (5 bases). The CDR3 is 14 amino acids. Germline loops: CDR1 SNHLY, CDR2 FYNNEI. The CDR3 DNA is TGTGCCCGGGCGGGCGTGTGGAAACACCGGGGAGCTGTTTTT. It is translated as CARAGVWKHRGAVF. Variable domain in full (rest from reference TRBV2 and TRBJ2-2): EPEVTQTPSHQVTQMGQEVILRCVPISNHLYFYWYRQILGQKVEFLVSFYNNEISEKSEIFDDQFSVERPDGSNFTLKIRSTKLEDSAMYFCARAGVWKHRGAVFGEGSRLTVL.

This sequence joins TRBV10-3 and TRBJ2-1, with 9 bases fitting TRBD2. Trimming cost V 0 bases and J 15 bases; bases outside gene matches: 12. The CDR3 consists of 15 residues. Germline assignment: CDR1 ENHRY and CDR2 SYGVKD. CDR3 nucleotide sequence: TGTGCCATCAGTGAGTCAGTGCGGGGGGGCAACATGCCGTTCTTC. This sequence encodes CAISESVRGGNMPFF.

V and J are TRBV7-9 and TRBJ2-2; D unresolved. The CDR3 contains 10 residues. The germline V gene has CDR1 SEHNR and CDR2 FQNEAQ (reference sequence). V lost 5 bases, J lost 5 bases, and 0 bases lay in between. The CDR3 bases are TGTGCCAGCAGCACCGGGGAGCTGTTTTTT. It codes for CASSTGELFF.

V is TRBV5-5 and J is TRBJ1-1; D not resolved. Trimming removed 4 bases at V and 0 bases at J, with 13 bases between. Germline V gene sequence: CDR1 SGHKS, CDR2 YYEKEE (reference sequence). This CDR3 spans 15 amino acids. CDR3 DNA sequence: TGTGCCAGCAGCCGGGTTGCTGCAATGAACACTGAAGCTTTCTTT. It specifies CASSRVAAMNTEAFF.

The rearrangement links TRBV19 to TRBJ1-5; 8 bases align to TRBD1. Germline V gene sequence: CDR1 LNHDA, CDR2 SQIVND (reference sequence). CDR3 length: 16 residues. The V and J ends lost 7 bases and 0 bases, in that order; junction bases with no gene match: 8. The CDR3 loop is CASTPGQAYSNQPQHF. The CDR3 nucleotides read TGTGCCAGTACCCCGGGACAGGCATATAGCAATCAGCCCCAGCATTTT.

DNA for the CDR3: TGTGCCACTACGGAGGGGTGGGACGAGCAGTACTTC. Translation gives CATTEGWDEQYF. V is TRBV28 and J is TRBJ2-7; D may be TRBD2 (6 bases). CDR1 is MDHEN and CDR2 is SYDVKM in the germline V gene. CDR3 size: 12 residues. The ends were cut back, 10 bases at V and 5 bases at J, with 15 bases in the middle. Based on the CDR3 plus reference TRBV28 and TRBJ2-7, the full variable domain is DVKVTQSSRYLVKRTGEKVFLECVQDMDHENMFWYRQDPGLGLRLIYFSYDVKMKEKGDIPEGYSVSREKKERFSLILESASTNQTSMYLCATTEGWDEQYFGPGTRLTVT.

The chain carries TRBV27 and TRBJ1-4; TRBD1 matches at 8 bases. Germline trimming cut 7 bases from V and 7 bases from J; bases unmatched to any gene: 5. Germline V lookup: CDR1 MNHEY, CDR2 SMNVEV (reference sequence). The CDR3 has 13 amino acids. CDR3 region: CASTADRVEKLFF. The CDR3 coding sequence is TGTGCCAGCACCGCGGACAGGGTTGAAAAACTGTTTTTT.

The rearrangement links TRBV19 to TRBJ1-2, with 7 bases matching TRBD1. Trimming at V came to 1 base and at J to 4 bases, leaving 6 bases not matched to a gene. Germline V gene lookup returns CDR1 LNHDA and CDR2 SQIVND (reference sequence). The CDR3 contains 15 residues. The CDR3 protein is CASSIGAGTAYGYTF. The CDR3 region has the DNA TGTGCCAGTAGTATAGGGGCCGGGACAGCCTATGGCTACACCTTC. Full variable domain (missing parts from reference TRBV19 and TRBJ1-2): DGGITQSPKYLFRKEGQNVTLSCEQNLNHDAMYWYRQDPGQGLRLIYYSQIVNDFQKGDIAEGYSVSREKKESFPLTVTSAQKNPTAFYLCASSIGAGTAYGYTFGSGTRLTVV.

A few counts support this clone. The gene calls are TRBV19 and TRBJ1-6; 11 bases line up with TRBD1. With 7 bases clipped from V and 4 bases from J, the junction kept 6 bases outside the gene matches. The CDR3 totals 16 residues. Germline V gene lookup returns CDR1 LNHDA and CDR2 SQIVND (reference sequence). CDR3 DNA: TGTGCCAGTAATGAGCGGGACAGGGGGTATAATTCACCCCTCCACTTT. It yields the protein CASNERDRGYNSPLHF.

The rearrangement joins TRBV27 to TRBJ2-1; the match to TRBD2 covers 9 bases. Germline-derived CDR1 and CDR2 are MNHEY and SMNVEV (reference sequence). J gave up 7 bases and V 4 bases, and 11 bases lay outside the gene matches. This CDR3 spans 16 amino acids. The CDR3 region has the DNA TGTGCCAGCAGTTCAGCGGGGGGCCCCATTAGAAATGAGCAGTTCTTC. Amino acids: CASSSAGGPIRNEQFF.

In its sample, this clone was seen a few times. The V and J genes are TRBV7-8 and TRBJ2-7; maybe TRBD1 (6 bases). The V gene lost 8 bases and the J gene lost 2 bases, with 13 bases spanning the gap. Looked up from germline, CDR1 is SGHVS and CDR2 is FQNEAQ. The CDR3 spans 13 residues. The CDR3 here is CASGGRVTYEQYF. DNA of the CDR3: TGTGCCAGCGGGGGCAGGGTAACCTACGAGCAGTACTTC.

This chain joins TRBV28 and TRBJ1-5; TRBD1 matches 9 bases. CDR1 MDHEN and CDR2 SYDVKM come from the germline V gene. CDR3 length equals 16 residues. V trimming: 4 bases; J trimming: 5 bases; junction bases outside the gene matches: 9. Here the CDR3 reads CASSSPGQGYDQPQHF. DNA for the CDR3: TGTGCCAGCAGTTCCCCGGGACAGGGATATGATCAGCCCCAGCATTTT.